This T cell receptor beta chain is drawn from a study of radiation and T cells in renal cell carcinoma. Using immunoSEQ multiplex PCR, the repertoire was profiled, and TCRdb retains in-frame clones only, with some absent. The data contain about 130,000 clones, around 89% of them seen just once; the ten biggest clones take up 5% to 6.5%. Indicated time point: blood 2 weeks post-SBRT. The treatment denotes: 15 Gy SBRT to primary tumor, nephrectomy 4 weeks later. Serial blood draws occurred at baseline and 2 and 4 weeks post-SBRT. Losses at the gene ends were 1 base for V and 6 bases for J; bases not matched to a gene: 9. Looked up from germline, CDR1 is KGHSH and CDR2 is LQKENI. CDR3 length: 16 amino acids.

The origin of this receptor is a woman in her seventies with renal cell carcinoma. This chain connects TRBV18 to TRBJ2-3; 8 nucleotides match TRBD2. Sequencing was performed on blood, taken from a patient whose treatment included radiotherapy and nephrectomy. CDR3 sequence reads: CASSPLNGGALDTQYF. In nucleotides, the CDR3 is TGTGCCAGCTCACCACTCAACGGGGGGGCCTTGGATACGCAGTATTTT.